Listed here are 6 T cell receptor beta chains from one sample, sequenced in a study of long-term antiretroviral therapy in people with HIV. The libraries were made with immunoSEQ v3.0 at survey level. Repertoires were generated with immunoSEQ multiplex PCR, while TCRdb's copy carries only in-frame clones and drops some. This sample has 20,000 or so clones; around 79% occur once, and the top ten carry roughly 6.5%. The sequences come from unsorted PBMCs, collected at the start of antiretroviral therapy, before treatment. The receptors derive from a man younger than 35 with HIV.

The DNA of the CDR3 is TGTGCCAGCTCACTCAATCCGGGTCTCGACTCTGGAAACACCATATATTTT. It translates to CASSLNPGLDSGNTIYF. The chain recombines TRBV18 with TRBJ1-3; D unclear. Germline V gene lookup returns CDR1 KGHSH and CDR2 LQKENI. With 4 bases removed from V and 0 bases from J, the gap between germline ends came to 16 bases. The CDR3 consists of 17 residues.

V usage is TRBV6-4 and J usage is TRBJ2-1, with TRBD1 as a possible D gene (5 bases). Germline V lookup: CDR1 MRHNA, CDR2 SNTAGT. The CDR3 is 15 amino acids. V gave up 5 bases and J gave up 2 bases, with 13 bases separating them. The CDR3 reads CASSTGFMTYNEQFF. The CDR3 region has the DNA TGTGCCAGCAGTACAGGATTTATGACCTACAATGAGCAGTTCTTC.

The chain carries TRBV28 and TRBJ2-7, with TRBD2 identical over 7 bases. Germline V gene lookup returns CDR1 MDHEN and CDR2 SYDVKM. The length of the CDR3 is 15 residues. Trimming took 2 bases from V and 2 from J; bases not matched to a gene: 6. CDR3 sequence (DNA): TGTGCCAGCAGTTTAAGTAGCGGGTTTGCCTACGAGCAGTACTTC. Its translation is CASSLSSGFAYEQYF.

The rearrangement uses TRBV5-1 and TRBJ2-7; D possibly matches TRBD1 or TRBD2 (5 bases each). Germline-derived CDR1 and CDR2 are SGHRS and YFSETQ. The length of the CDR3 is 13 residues. Trimming shortened V by 4 bases and J by 3 bases, and 11 bases separated the two germline ends. As DNA, the CDR3 is TGCGCCAGCAGCCGGGACGGCGACTACGAGCAGTACTTC. Encoded protein: CASSRDGDYEQYF.

The chain couples TRBV18 to TRBJ2-5; possibly TRBD2 for D (6 bases). Germline V lookup: CDR1 KGHSH, CDR2 LQKENI. The CDR3 runs 15 residues. Trimming pared 2 bases from V and 6 bases from J, leaving 16 bases between. CDR3 nucleotides: TGTGCCAGCTCACCAGGGGGAGGCTCATCACAGACCCAGTACTTC. It encodes CASSPGGGSSQTQYF.

The gene calls are TRBV28 and TRBJ2-7; possible D gene TRBD1, 7 bases. The V end lost 4 bases, the J end lost 3 bases, and 25 bases lay between the germline ends. Germline V gene data show CDR1 as MDHEN and CDR2 as SYDVKM. The CDR3 runs to 18 residues. The CDR3 spells CASSSTGTPGVGIYEQYF. The DNA for the CDR3 is TGTGCCAGCAGTTCGACAGGGACTCCCGGAGTAGGGATCTACGAGCAGTACTTC.